A selection of T cell receptor beta chains follows, all from one sample in a study of T cells in Graves' hyperthyroidism and ophthalmopathy. TCRdb fed the multiplex PCR reads into MiXCR, producing one record per CDR3 protein. The sample carries hundreds of thousands of distinct CDR3 sequences, 12% to 15% recorded once. The sequencing sample was made of blood. Receptors were obtained from a young woman with Graves' hyperthyroidism. Both conserved end residues are part of each CDR3. Each record gives: J gene, D gene, clone size, V gene, CDR3 protein, CDR3 DNA. The D gene is left open where the match is weak. Size values are once, few and many counts, or a class for expanded clones, and some rows have none.

TRBJ1-6,.,.,TRBV27,CASSKDRHSPLHF,TGTGCCAGCAGTAAAGACAGACATTCACCCCTCCACTTT
TRBJ1-5,.,many,TRBV7-2,CASSLQANQPQHF,TGTGCCAGCAGCTTACAAGCTAATCAGCCCCAGCATTTT
TRBJ2-5,TRBD2,many,TRBV27,CASRHGTSGRETQYF,TGTGCCAGCAGACACGGGACTAGCGGGAGAGAGACCCAGTACTTC
TRBJ2-1,.,many,TRBV7-3,CASSLVGSPNEQFF,TGTGCCAGCAGCCTGGTTGGTAGCCCCAATGAGCAGTTCTTC
TRBJ1-5,.,.,TRBV7-8,CASSLAHNQPQHF,TGTGCCAGCAGCTTAGCCCACAATCAGCCCCAGCATTTT
TRBJ1-2,.,.,TRBV9,CASSVAPGQTHGYTF,TGTGCCAGCAGCGTAGCCCCGGGCCAAACGCATGGCTACACCTTC
TRBJ2-1,.,few,TRBV5-6,CASSLVSGLPEQFF,TGTGCCAGCAGCTTGGTTTCGGGCCTGCCTGAGCAGTTCTTC
TRBJ2-7,.,many,TRBV24-1,CATSGRPSYEQYF,TGTGCCACCAGCGGACGCCCCTCCTACGAGCAGTACTTC
TRBJ2-1,.,many,TRBV29-1,CSVPGRNSYNEQFF,TGCAGCGTTCCAGGGAGGAACTCCTACAATGAGCAGTTCTTC
TRBJ2-1,.,.,TRBV5-1,CASSFNAGLVYEQFF,TGCGCCAGCAGCTTTAATGCGGGATTGGTCTACGAGCAGTTCTTC
TRBJ2-2,TRBD1,.,TRBV7-9,CASSSTGRTGPLTGELFF,TGTGCCAGCAGCTCGACCGGGCGGACAGGGCCTCTAACCGGGGAGCTGTTTTTT
TRBJ2-6,TRBD1,.,TRBV28,CASSTWDRVDGANVLTF,TGTGCCAGCAGTACTTGGGACAGGGTGGATGGGGCCAACGTCCTGACTTTC
TRBJ2-7,.,few,TRBV24-1,CATSDADRDYEQYF,TGTGCCACCAGTGATGCGGACAGAGACTACGAGCAGTACTTC
TRBJ1-1,.,.,TRBV5-6,CASSLAAKKGAFF,TGTGCCAGCAGCTTGGCGGCCAAAAAAGGAGCTTTCTTT
TRBJ2-2,TRBD2,few,TRBV7-9,CASRPRPGLAGFTLNTGELFF,TGTGCCAGCAGACCAAGGCCGGGACTAGCGGGTTTTACGCTTAACACCGGGGAGCTGTTTTTT
TRBJ2-3,TRBD2,many,TRBV14,CASSQDSLAGFTDTQYF,TGTGCCAGCAGCCAAGATAGCCTAGCGGGTTTCACAGATACGCAGTATTTT
TRBJ2-2,.,.,TRBV4-1,CASSQRETGELFF,TGCGCCAGCAGCCAAAGGGAGACCGGGGAGCTGTTTTTT
TRBJ2-5,.,few,TRBV6-6,CASSYAMGSGTQYF,TGTGCCAGCAGTTACGCGATGGGGTCCGGGACCCAGTACTTC
TRBJ2-2,.,few,TRBV5-5,CASSLGQTTGELFF,TGTGCCAGCAGCTTGGGGCAGACCACCGGGGAGCTGTTTTTT
TRBJ2-3,.,few,TRBV7-9,CASSWAGADTQYF,TGTGCCAGCAGCTGGGCGGGGGCGGATACGCAGTATTTT
TRBJ1-1,.,many,TRBV30,CAWSPSPFEAFF,TGTGCCTGGAGTCCATCGCCATTTGAAGCTTTCTTT
TRBJ1-2,.,few,TRBV28,CASRAVGGTGYTF,TGTGCCAGCAGGGCCGTGGGGGGTACGGGCTACACCTTC
TRBJ2-1,.,few,TRBV6-1,CASRPGTTNEQFF,TGTGCCAGCAGACCCGGGACCACCAATGAGCAGTTCTTC
TRBJ2-3,.,many,TRBV11-2,CASSLGWGGDTQYF,TGTGCCAGCAGCTTAGGATGGGGCGGGGATACGCAGTATTTT
TRBJ1-5,.,.,TRBV6-1,CASKEQVWLNQPQHF,TGTGCCAGCAAGGAACAGGTGTGGCTCAATCAGCCCCAGCATTTT
TRBJ2-2,.,many,TRBV5-1,CASRDINTGELFF,TGCGCCAGCCGGGACATAAACACCGGGGAGCTGTTTTTT
TRBJ2-5,.,many,TRBV7-9,CASTFLGVQETQYF,TGTGCCAGCACTTTTCTGGGCGTCCAAGAGACCCAGTACTTC
TRBJ2-4,.,many,TRBV27,CASSLKGNLAKNIQYF,TGTGCCAGCAGTTTAAAGGGAAACCTAGCCAAAAACATTCAGTACTTC
TRBJ2-3,TRBD2,.,TRBV6-2/TRBV6-3,CASRLGLAGYTDTQYF,TGTGCCAGCAGACTAGGTCTAGCGGGCTACACAGATACGCAGTATTTT
TRBJ2-7,.,few,TRBV28,CASSSGPYLEQYF,TGTGCCAGCAGTTCCGGACCTTACCTCGAGCAGTACTTC
TRBJ2-4,.,.,TRBV12-3/TRBV12-4,CASTPLPGNIQYF,TGTGCCAGCACCCCGCTGCCGGGGAACATTCAGTACTTC
TRBJ1-2,.,few,TRBV7-2,CASSLAGVTYGYTF,TGTGCCAGCAGCTTAGCCGGGGTGACCTATGGCTACACCTTC
TRBJ2-1,.,.,TRBV6-2/TRBV6-3,CASSYSSGQYFHEQFF,TGTGCCAGCAGTTACTCGTCAGGGCAATATTTCCATGAGCAGTTCTTC
TRBJ2-7,TRBD2,many,TRBV20-1,CSARGTSDYEQYF,TGCAGTGCCCGGGGGACTAGTGACTACGAGCAGTACTTC
TRBJ2-7,.,many,TRBV28,CASGQGGYSYEQYF,TGTGCCAGCGGTCAGGGGGGGTACTCCTACGAGCAGTACTTC
TRBJ2-2,.,many,TRBV6-2/TRBV6-3,CASSPYTARANTGELFF,TGTGCCAGCAGTCCGTACACTGCGCGGGCGAACACCGGGGAGCTGTTTTTT
TRBJ2-7,.,many,TRBV11-1,CASSLENRAYEQYF,TGTGCCAGCAGCTTAGAAAACAGAGCCTACGAGCAGTACTTC
TRBJ2-7,TRBD2,few,TRBV5-1,CASSGPRGGSYEQYF,TGCGCCAGCAGCGGCCCACGGGGGGGATCCTACGAGCAGTACTTC
TRBJ2-3,.,.,TRBV4-2,CASSQELLGTTDTQYF,TGTGCCAGCAGCCAAGAACTGTTGGGGACCACAGATACGCAGTATTTT
TRBJ2-7,TRBD2,.,TRBV7-2,CASSDGLAGYYEQYF,TGTGCCAGCAGCGATGGACTAGCGGGCTACTACGAGCAGTACTTC
TRBJ2-1,TRBD2,many,TRBV20-1,CSARTSGRVNEQFF,TGCAGTGCTAGGACTAGCGGGAGAGTCAATGAGCAGTTCTTC
TRBJ1-5,.,.,TRBV30,CAWGGLGRRPQHF,TGTGCCTGGGGTGGCCTCGGGAGACGGCCCCAGCATTTT
TRBJ2-4,.,.,TRBV20-1,CSAQTIPRRAKNTQYF,TGCAGTGCCCAAACCATCCCTCGCAGAGCCAAGAATACCCAGTACTTC
TRBJ2-1,.,few,TRBV27,CASSTIITRGYNEQFF,TGTGCCAGCAGTACCATAATCACCCGGGGGTACAATGAGCAGTTCTTC
TRBJ2-7,.,many,TRBV4-1,CASSQDLVGHEQYF,TGCGCCAGCAGCCAAGATCTCGTAGGGCACGAGCAGTACTTC
TRBJ2-1,TRBD2,.,TRBV9,CASSVASGLAGLRAYNEQFF,TGTGCCAGCAGCGTAGCTTCAGGACTAGCGGGTCTTAGGGCCTACAATGAGCAGTTCTTC
TRBJ1-6,.,.,TRBV7-9,CASSLGVQGWSPLHF,TGTGCCAGCAGCTTAGGAGTCCAGGGATGGTCACCCCTCCACTTT
TRBJ1-2,.,many,TRBV20-1,CSSPETNYGYTF,TGCAGTTCCCCAGAAACTAACTATGGCTACACCTTC